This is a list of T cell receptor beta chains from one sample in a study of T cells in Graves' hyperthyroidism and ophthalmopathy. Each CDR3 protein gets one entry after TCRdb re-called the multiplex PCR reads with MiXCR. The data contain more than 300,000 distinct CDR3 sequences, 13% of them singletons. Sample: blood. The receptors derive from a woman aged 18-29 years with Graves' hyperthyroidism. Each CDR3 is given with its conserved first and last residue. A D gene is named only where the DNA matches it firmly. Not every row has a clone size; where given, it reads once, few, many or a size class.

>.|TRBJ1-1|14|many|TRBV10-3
CAIKSAGSATEAFF
TGTGCCATCAAATCGGCAGGGAGTGCCACTGAAGCTTTCTTT
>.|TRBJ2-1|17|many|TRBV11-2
CASSSLITRDYYNEQFF
TGTGCCAGCAGCTCTTTAATCACGCGGGATTACTACAATGAGCAGTTCTTC
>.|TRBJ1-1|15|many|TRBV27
CASSLGVPMNTEAFF
TGTGCCAGCAGCCTAGGGGTCCCTATGAACACTGAAGCTTTCTTT
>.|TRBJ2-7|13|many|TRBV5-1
CASSFGGNYEQYF
TGCGCCAGCAGCTTCGGCGGGAACTACGAGCAGTACTTC
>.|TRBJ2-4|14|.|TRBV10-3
CAISESVRDNIQYF
TGTGCCATCAGTGAGTCCGTCAGGGACAACATTCAGTACTTC
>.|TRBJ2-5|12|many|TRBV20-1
CSAFSSQETQYF
TGCAGTGCCTTTTCATCGCAAGAGACCCAGTACTTC
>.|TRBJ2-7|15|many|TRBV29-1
CSVLDGDLPTYEQYF
TGCAGCGTTCTGGACGGCGACTTACCCACCTACGAGCAGTACTTC
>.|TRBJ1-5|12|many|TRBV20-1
CSVARMGQPQHF
TGCAGTGTAGCGAGGATGGGTCAGCCCCAGCATTTT
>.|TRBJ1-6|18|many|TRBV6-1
CASSMTNVWTISNSPLHF
TGTGCCAGCAGTATGACCAATGTTTGGACAATCTCTAATTCACCCCTCCACTTT
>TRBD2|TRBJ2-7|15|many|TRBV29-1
CSVRAGLADSYEQYF
TGCAGCGTCCGAGCGGGACTAGCGGACTCCTACGAGCAGTACTTC